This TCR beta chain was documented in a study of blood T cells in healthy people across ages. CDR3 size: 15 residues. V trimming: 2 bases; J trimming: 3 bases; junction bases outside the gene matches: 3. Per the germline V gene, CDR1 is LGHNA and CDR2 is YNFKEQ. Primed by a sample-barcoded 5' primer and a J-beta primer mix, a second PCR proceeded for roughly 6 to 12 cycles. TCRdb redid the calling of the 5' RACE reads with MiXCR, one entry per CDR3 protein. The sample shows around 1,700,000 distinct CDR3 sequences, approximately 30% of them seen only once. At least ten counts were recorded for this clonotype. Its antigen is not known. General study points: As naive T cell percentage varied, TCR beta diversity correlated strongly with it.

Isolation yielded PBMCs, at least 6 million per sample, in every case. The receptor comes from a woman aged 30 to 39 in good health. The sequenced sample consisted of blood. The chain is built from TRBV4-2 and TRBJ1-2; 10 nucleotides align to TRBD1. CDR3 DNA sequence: TGTGCCAGCAGCCAAAGACAGGGGGCGGACTATGGCTACACCTTC. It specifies CASSQRQGADYGYTF.